Below, 8 T cell receptor beta chains from the same sample are listed, as sequenced in a study of T cell responses to AZD1222 COVID-19 vaccine. Profiled with immunoSEQ multiplex PCR; TCRdb holds only in-frame clones, not every one. The sample holds roughly 160,000 clones, 90% seen once. The material sequenced was peripheral blood, taken on day 0 of AZD1222 vaccination. The receptors stem from an adult in good health.

The rearrangement joins TRBV18 to TRBJ1-1, with D hard to call. Germline CDR1 and CDR2: KGHSH and LQKENI. The V end lost 0 bases, the J end lost 1 base, and 9 bases lay between the germline ends. The CDR3 is 15 residues long. CDR3 in DNA: TGTGCCAGCTCACCACCGTCACAGACGAACACTGAAGCTTTCTTT. Its translation: CASSPPSQTNTEAFF.

This clone was detected once. This rearrangement joins TRBV24-1 to TRBJ2-1; the D call may be TRBD1 or TRBD2 (5 bases each). The CDR3 is 12 amino acids. Germline V lookup: CDR1 KGHDR, CDR2 SFDVKD. V was shortened by 7 bases and J by 7 bases, with 10 bases between the two germline ends. The CDR3 bases are TGTGCCACCAGAGACGGGGCTAATGAGCAGTTCTTC. As protein: CATRDGANEQFF.

The chain combines TRBV28 with TRBJ1-2; unclear D gene. This CDR3 has 14 residues. The germline V and J ends were trimmed by 11 bases and 3 bases, with 19 bases remaining between them. CDR1 and CDR2 (germline): MDHEN, SYDVKM. CDR3 sequence: CAVWRARKDYGYTF. The CDR3 DNA reads as TGTGCCGTCTGGAGGGCGCGTAAAGACTATGGCTACACCTTC.

The chain joins TRBV11-3 to TRBJ2-2; TRBD1 agrees at 10 bases. With V trimmed by 4 bases and J by 4 bases, 6 bases remained unmatched. The CDR3 spans 16 residues. Germline CDR1 SGHNT, CDR2 YENEEA. CDR3 protein: CASSSRDRGATGELFF. In DNA form, the CDR3 reads TGTGCCAGCAGCTCAAGGGACAGGGGCGCCACCGGGGAGCTGTTTTTT.

The V gene is TRBV10-3, the J gene TRBJ1-1, with D perhaps matching TRBD1 (6 bases). The CDR3 sequence is 13 residues long. V lost 7 bases and J lost 5, with 14 bases in between. In germline, CDR1 is ENHRY, CDR2 SYGVKD. The CDR3 DNA sequence: TGTGCCATCAATCTAAACAGGGAGACTGAAGCTTTCTTT. This gives the protein CAINLNRETEAFF.

The J gene is TRBJ2-1, the V gene TRBV3-1 (or the pseudogene TRBV3-2); the D call may be TRBD1 or TRBD2 (6 bases each). Trimming cost V 2 bases and J 7 bases, with 12 bases left between them. The CDR3 is 14 residues long. Germline-derived CDR1 and CDR2 are LGHDT and YNNKEL (reference sequence). The CDR3 protein is CASSQIRGGNEQFF. For the CDR3, the DNA is TGTGCCAGCAGCCAAATAAGAGGGGGGAATGAGCAGTTCTTC.

The CDR3: CASRRTGEDEKLFF. CDR3 DNA sequence: TGCGCCAGCAGAAGGACAGGGGAGGACGAAAAACTGTTTTTT. The chain carries TRBV5-1 and TRBJ1-4; 9 positions match TRBD1. V lost 5 bases and J lost 8; bases outside the gene matches: 7. This CDR3 region has 14 residues. Per the germline V gene, CDR1 is SGHRS and CDR2 is YFSETQ.

The chain combines TRBV9 with TRBJ2-3, with D possibly being TRBD2 (5 bases). Germline V gene data show CDR1 as SGDLS and CDR2 as YYNGEE. The ends were cut back, 1 base at V and 6 bases at J, with 24 bases in the middle. The CDR3 has 18 residues. The CDR3 sequence: CASSVSFASGNKGDTQYF. The CDR3 DNA sequence: TGTGCCAGCAGCGTAAGTTTTGCGAGCGGAAACAAAGGTGATACGCAGTATTTT.